This TCR beta chain stems from a study of T cell repertoires in cytomegalovirus infection. Study background: Public TCR beta signature analysis indicated the presence of both CMV infection and matching HLA type.

General study findings and limits: HLA-C-restricted CMV clonotypes gave the most frequent clonotype in two of eight donors. Summed public TCR beta family frequency identified CMV carriers bearing the relevant HLA.

As for this clonotype: Its target is not known. Sequence at one end of the junction differs from germline and may be a read error.

A single record per CDR3 protein comes from TCRdb applying MiXCR to the reads. This table holds approximately 700,000 distinct CDR3 sequences, roughly 36% found once. The germline V gene has CDR1 SGHRS and CDR2 YFSETQ. CDR3 size: 15 residues. Sample: PBMCs. The receptor was derived from a human donor in good health (CMV status not recorded). Some clones in this sample may be carry-over from other donors' samples. The J gene is TRBJ1-1, the V gene TRBV5-1, with a tentative D call TRBD1 (6 bases). CDR3 amino acids: CARSLEPGAHTEAFF. In DNA form, the CDR3 reads TGCGCCAGAAGCTTGGAACCAGGGGCGCACACTGAAGCTTTCTTT.